Here is one TCR beta chain with its context. The entry originates in a study of blood T cell repertoires in COVID-19. For the study at large: The United States, Italy and Spain provided the acute and convalescent COVID-19 samples. The analysed material was cDNA or gDNA that came from T cells, B-cell-depleted T cells, or PBMCs.

In the source study's methods: Reference gene primer amplification yielded estimated nucleated cell counts. Only in-frame clones appear in the TCRdb table, and some are missing; sequencing was by immunoSEQ multiplex PCR. V, J and clone size derive from that table, while D and trimming were established from the DNA sequence. The sample contains approximately 250,000 clones, roughly four fifths of which appear only once. Per germline, CDR1 LGHNT and CDR2 FRNRAP. V was clipped by 1 base and J by 3 bases; unmatched bases: 6. The CDR3 totals 16 residues. V gene TRBV12-5 combines with J gene TRBJ2-7; 10 bases agree with TRBD1. The sequenced sample was peripheral blood. The clonotype was recovered from a man between 45 and 60 years old with acute or convalescent COVID-19. CDR3 in amino acids: CASGLAPGTGDYEQYF. CDR3 nucleotide sequence: TGTGCTAGTGGTTTGGCCCCCGGGACAGGGGACTACGAGCAGTACTTC.